Each of the 21 T cell receptor beta chains below was sequenced from the same sample in a study of T cells in Graves' hyperthyroidism and ophthalmopathy. The investigators amplified TCR beta CDR3 regions from RNA transcripts. Using the HTBI primer set, a first-round RT-PCR was run on the TCR CDR3. TCRdb reprocessed the multiplex PCR reads via MiXCR and lists one record per CDR3 protein. Among fewer than 450,000 distinct CDR3 sequences listed, about a sixth were seen once. The sequencing input was blood. The receptors here all came from a woman under 40 with Graves' hyperthyroidism that later progressed to Graves' ophthalmopathy.

A word on this clonotype: A much larger clone differs from this one at a single base, so this may be a read error. The chain has TRBV27 and TRBJ1-1; unclear D gene. The germline CDR1 and CDR2 sequences are MNHEY and SMNVEV (reference sequence). This CDR3 contains 11 residues. V dropped 2 bases and J dropped 7 bases, with 5 bases sitting between them. Here the CDR3 reads CASSLQIEAFF. The DNA of the CDR3 is TGTGCCAGCAGTTTACAGATTGAAGCTTTCTTT.

The chain recombines TRBV10-2 with TRBJ2-1, with 7 bases matching TRBD1. Germline V CDR1 and CDR2: WSHSY, SAAADI. The CDR3 spans 15 residues. Trimming took 7 bases from V and 7 from J; bases not matched to a gene: 13. The CDR3 loop reads CASKKGASTGNEQFF. For the CDR3, the DNA is TGCGCCAGCAAGAAGGGGGCCTCTACGGGGAATGAGCAGTTCTTC.

This clonotype was seen repeatedly, ten times or more. The chain couples TRBV13 to TRBJ1-1; D unclear. Germline V gene lookup returns CDR1 PRHDT and CDR2 FYEKMQ (reference sequence). The CDR3 extends over 15 amino acids. Trimming took 5 bases from V and 8 from J, leaving 21 bases between them. CDR3 protein: CASSRERQSGLEAFF. CDR3 sequence (DNA): TGTGCCAGCAGCCGAGAGCGTCAGTCGGGGTTAGAAGCTTTCTTT.

This clonotype was recorded at least ten times. V is TRBV10-3 and J is TRBJ2-2, with D perhaps being TRBD1 or TRBD2 (5 bases each). Germline loops: CDR1 ENHRY, CDR2 SYGVKD. Trimming took 6 bases from V and 1 from J, leaving 18 bases between them. The CDR3 extends over 17 amino acids. The CDR3 bases are TGTGCCATCAGGACCCGACCCGGGGCCGGGAACACCGGGGAGCTGTTTTTT. This codes for CAIRTRPGAGNTGELFF.

The chain uses TRBV29-1 and TRBJ1-2, with TRBD1 as a possible D gene (6 bases). CDR3 length equals 11 residues. Germline V CDR1 and CDR2: SQVTM, ANQGSEA. The V end lost 7 bases, the J end lost 5 bases, and 11 bases lay between the germline ends. The DNA for the CDR3 is TGCAGCGCTTGGACAGCGTATGGCTACACCTTC. Translating it yields CSAWTAYGYTF.

The V and J genes are TRBV29-1 and TRBJ2-5, with D perhaps given as TRBD1 or TRBD2 (5 bases each). Germline lookup yields CDR1 SQVTM and CDR2 ANQGSEA. Deletions cut 4 bases from V and 1 base from J, with 16 bases between. This CDR3 is built from 15 residues. The CDR3 is CSVGSSGTAQETQYF. Here the CDR3 DNA reads TGCAGCGTTGGATCCTCAGGGACCGCCCAAGAGACCCAGTACTTC.

This clonotype was observed at least ten times. V is TRBV15 and J is TRBJ2-3; D is ambiguous. Germline CDR1 reads LNHNV; CDR2 reads YYDKDF (reference sequence). V lost 4 bases and J lost 1, with 9 bases in between. This CDR3 has 14 residues. The CDR3 reads CATSIQRGTDTQYF. CDR3 in DNA: TGTGCCACCAGCATACAAAGGGGCACAGATACGCAGTATTTT. Supplemented by reference TRBV15 and TRBJ2-3, the full variable domain reads DAMVIQNPRYQVTQFGKPVTLSCSQTLNHNVMYWYQQKSSQAPKLLFHYYDKDFNNEADTPDNFQSRRPNTSFCFLDIRSPGLGDTAMYLCATSIQRGTDTQYFGPGTRLTVL.

This clonotype came up many times. The rearrangement joins TRBV19 to TRBJ2-2; D is ambiguous. Trimming left V 4 bases short and J 3 bases short, with 9 bases between. The CDR3 length is 14 residues. Germline V gene sequence: CDR1 LNHDA, CDR2 SQIVND (reference sequence). The CDR3 sequence is CASSTSRDTGELFF. CDR3 in DNA: TGTGCCAGTAGTACCTCCCGCGACACCGGGGAGCTGTTTTTT.

This clonotype came up many times. The chain couples TRBV27 to TRBJ2-5, with a tentative D call TRBD2 (6 bases). V gave up 5 bases and J gave up 2 bases, with 15 bases separating them. CDR3 length: 15 amino acids. Germline lookup yields CDR1 MNHEY and CDR2 SMNVEV (reference sequence). The CDR3 loop reads CASSLLRGRQETQYF. For the CDR3, the DNA is TGTGCCAGCAGTCTGTTACGGGGGAGACAAGAGACCCAGTACTTC.

The gene calls are TRBV20-1 and TRBJ2-7, with 9 bases matching TRBD2. Germline V gene sequence: CDR1 DFQATT, CDR2 SNEGSKA (reference sequence). This CDR3 has 16 residues. The V segment lost 1 base and the J segment 1 base; nucleotides outside the gene matches: 8. The CDR3 here is CSARVVAGVQSYEQYF. CDR3 bases: TGCAGTGCTAGAGTGGTAGCGGGGGTTCAATCCTACGAGCAGTACTTC.

This clonotype was observed many times. The chain has TRBV20-1 and TRBJ2-3, with D maybe TRBD2 (7 bases). In germline, CDR1 is DFQATT, CDR2 SNEGSKA (reference sequence). This CDR3 contains 15 residues. Trimming stripped 6 bases from V and 6 bases from J, with 22 bases between. The CDR3 loop is CSAPLRGGAKDTQYF. The DNA for the CDR3 is TGCAGTGCCCCCCTCCGTGGGGGGGCCAAGGATACGCAGTATTTT.

This clonotype appeared many times. V is TRBV12-3 or TRBV12-4 and J is TRBJ2-1; 10 nucleotides match TRBD2. The length of the CDR3 is 14 residues. The J segment lost 9 bases and the V segment lost 5 bases, leaving 7 bases of the junction unmatched. The CDR3 here is CASSPGLAAIEQFF. In DNA form, the CDR3 reads TGTGCCAGCAGTCCCGGACTAGCGGCGATTGAGCAGTTCTTC.

To note about this clonotype: One junction end disagrees with the germline gene, perhaps due to a read error. V and J are TRBV7-9 and TRBJ1-2, with TRBD1 identical over 7 bases. CDR1 and CDR2 (germline): SEHNR, FQNEAQ (reference sequence). The CDR3 consists of 18 residues. The CDR3 loop is CASSARQGNQPYNYGCTF. The CDR3 DNA follows: TGTGCCAGCAGCGCTCGACAGGGTAACCAGCCCTATAACTATGGCTGCACCTTC. The variable domain in full, completed from reference TRBV7-9 and TRBJ1-2, reads DTGVSQNPRHKITKRGQNVTFRCDPISEHNRLYWYRQTLGQGPEFLTYFQNEAQLEKSRLLSDRFSAERPKGSFSTLEIQRTEQGDSAMYLCASSARQGNQPYNYGCTFGSGTRLTVV.

The V and J genes are TRBV5-5 and TRBJ1-1, with D perhaps TRBD1 (5 bases). Trimming removed 5 bases from V and 6 bases from J, with 14 bases in between. Germline CDR1 and CDR2: SGHKS and YYEKEE (reference sequence). The CDR3 totals 13 residues. The CDR3 loop is CASRPGGGAEAFF. In nucleotides, the CDR3 is TGTGCCAGCAGACCTGGTGGGGGGGCTGAAGCTTTCTTT.

This clonotype was counted ten times or more. V gene TRBV27 combines with J gene TRBJ1-1, with D possibly matching TRBD1 (5 bases). The germline V gene has CDR1 MNHEY and CDR2 SMNVEV (reference sequence). The CDR3 sequence is 15 residues long. V was pared by 5 bases and J by 0 bases, with 13 bases between. DNA for the CDR3: TGTGCCAGCAGTCCCCGGGGGGGAGTGAACACTGAAGCTTTCTTT. Its translation is CASSPRGGVNTEAFF.

The chain links TRBV5-8 to TRBJ2-7, with TRBD2 matching over 10 bases. CDR1 and CDR2 from the germline V gene are SGHTS and YDEGEE. The ends lost 4 bases at V and 2 bases at J; junction bases unmatched: 3. The CDR3 consists of 14 residues. The CDR3 bases are TGTGCCAGCAGCAGTAGCGGGGGGACCTACGAGCAGTACTTC. It specifies CASSSSGGTYEQYF.

V is TRBV4-1 and J is TRBJ2-7; possible D gene TRBD1, 6 bases. In germline, CDR1 is MGHRA, CDR2 YSYEKL. Trimming pared 0 bases from V and 3 bases from J, leaving 12 bases between. This CDR3 has 15 residues. CDR3 coding DNA: TGCGCCAGCAGCCAAGAACAGGGTGACTACTACGAGCAGTACTTC. Protein sequence: CASSQEQGDYYEQYF.

This clonotype was found many times. This chain links TRBV28 with TRBJ2-3, with D perhaps matching TRBD2 (5 bases). The length of the CDR3 is 18 residues. V was clipped by 2 bases and J by 6 bases, with 24 bases between them. Germline-derived CDR1 and CDR2 are MDHEN and SYDVKM. In DNA, the CDR3 is TGTGCCAGCAGTTTAGCGGACGCGGGTCGAGGGATTTGGGATACGCAGTATTTT. It is translated as CASSLADAGRGIWDTQYF.

This clonotype was detected many times. The J gene is TRBJ1-2, the V gene TRBV29-1; the D gene is possibly TRBD1 (5 bases). V dropped 2 bases and J dropped 5 bases, with 12 bases sitting between them. Germline lookup yields CDR1 SQVTM and CDR2 ANQGSEA. This CDR3 comprises 13 residues. CDR3 coding DNA: TGCAGCGTTGAACCGACAGATGTATATGGCTACACCTTC. Its protein product is CSVEPTDVYGYTF. The full variable domain, in which reference TRBV29-1 and TRBJ1-2 provide the parts outside the CDR3, is SAVISQKPSRDICQRGTSLTIQCQVDSQVTMMFWYRQQPGQSLTLIATANQGSEATYESGFVIDKFPISRPNLTFSTLTVSNMSPEDSSIYLCSVEPTDVYGYTFGSGTRLTVV.

In this sample, this clonotype turned up a few times. This chain joins TRBV6-2 or TRBV6-3 and TRBJ2-5; D ambiguous. V gave up 2 bases and J gave up 3 bases, with 13 bases separating them. The CDR3 runs 15 residues. Per the germline V gene, CDR1 is MNHEY and CDR2 is SVGEGT. CDR3 in amino acids: CASSYRVGSKETQYF. CDR3 nucleotide sequence: TGTGCCAGCAGTTACCGTGTAGGGTCAAAAGAGACCCAGTACTTC.

This clonotype was recorded at least ten times. This chain connects TRBV11-2 to TRBJ1-1, with D perhaps TRBD1 (5 bases). Deletions cut 5 bases from V and 0 bases from J, with 13 bases between. The CDR3 totals 15 residues. Germline V gene sequence: CDR1 SGHAT, CDR2 FQNNGV. CDR3 protein: CASSPSGRMNTEAFF. The CDR3 DNA reads as TGTGCCAGCAGCCCCTCGGGACGGATGAACACTGAAGCTTTCTTT.